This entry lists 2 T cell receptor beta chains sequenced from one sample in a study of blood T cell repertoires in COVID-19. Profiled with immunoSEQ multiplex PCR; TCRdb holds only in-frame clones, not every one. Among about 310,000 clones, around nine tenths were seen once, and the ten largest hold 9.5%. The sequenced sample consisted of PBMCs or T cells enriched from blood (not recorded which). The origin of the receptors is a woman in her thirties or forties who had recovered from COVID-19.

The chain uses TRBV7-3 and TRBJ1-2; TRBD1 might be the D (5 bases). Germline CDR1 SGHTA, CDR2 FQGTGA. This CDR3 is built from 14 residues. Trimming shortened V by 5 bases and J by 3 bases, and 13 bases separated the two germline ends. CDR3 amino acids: CASSAGRPDYGYTF. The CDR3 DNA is TGTGCCAGCAGCGCGGGACGACCGGACTATGGCTACACCTTC.

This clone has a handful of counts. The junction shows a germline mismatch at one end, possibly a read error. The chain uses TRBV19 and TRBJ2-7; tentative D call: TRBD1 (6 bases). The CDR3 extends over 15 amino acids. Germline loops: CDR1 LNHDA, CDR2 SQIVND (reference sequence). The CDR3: CASSTRAGDRGEQDF. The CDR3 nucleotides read TGTGCCAGTAGTACCCGGGCAGGGGACCGGGGCGAGCAGGACTTC.